This TCR beta chain was retrieved from a study of blood T cell repertoires in COVID-19. Study overall: Researchers got acute and convalescent COVID-19 samples from the United States, Italy and Spain. T cells, B-cell-depleted T cells, or PBMCs provided the cDNA or gDNA that served as material.

The table lists this clone with a few counts. Under the authors' procedure: From reference gene primer amplification, estimates of nucleated cell counts were derived. Using immunoSEQ multiplex PCR, the repertoire was profiled, and TCRdb retains in-frame clones only, with some absent. The D gene and trimming were derived from the DNA, and the V and J assignments and clone size from that table. The sample lists 85,000 to 130,000 clones, roughly 84% occurring once. Germline CDR1 reads MNHEY; CDR2 reads SVGAGI. This CDR3 is built from 14 residues. V was trimmed by 6 bases and J by 7 bases, leaving 16 bases between them.

V is TRBV6-5 and J is TRBJ1-3, with no clear D. The clonotype comes from a man aged 55 to 70 with acute or convalescent COVID-19. The sequencing sample was made of peripheral blood. CDR3 sequence (DNA): TGTGCCAGCAGGTCGGGAGGAGTAGGGAACACCATATATTTT. Protein sequence: CASRSGGVGNTIYF.